Listed here are 6 T cell receptor beta chains from one sample, sequenced in a study of CD8 T cells in Susac syndrome. Random hexamers primed reverse transcription of about 0.5 to 1 ug RNA. In TCRdb, the immunoSEQ multiplex PCR reads were re-called with MiXCR into one record per CDR3 protein. The table has hundreds of thousands of distinct CDR3 sequences, more than 80% seen once. Source material: CD8+ T cells from PBMCs. All receptors come from a human donor with multiple sclerosis.

The chain has TRBV9 and TRBJ2-7; D gene uncertain. Germline-derived CDR1 and CDR2 are SGDLS and YYNGEE. The CDR3 loop spans 12 amino acids. Deletions cut 6 bases from V and 2 bases from J, with 9 bases between. CDR3 sequence: CASTGDTYEQYF. In DNA form, the CDR3 reads TGTGCCAGCACGGGCGATACCTACGAGCAGTACTTC.

The V call is TRBV19, the J call TRBJ2-7, with unresolved D. V lost 3 bases and J lost 0, with 12 bases in between. CDR1 and CDR2 (germline): LNHDA, SQIVND (reference sequence). The length of the CDR3 is 15 residues. CDR3: CASSMVGSSSYEQYF. The CDR3 nucleotides are TGTGCCAGTAGTATGGTGGGTTCCAGCTCCTACGAGCAGTACTTC.

The J gene is TRBJ1-1, the V gene TRBV25-1; TRBD1 matches at 7 bases. The germline gives CDR1 MGHDK, CDR2 SYGVNS. CDR3 length: 15 amino acids. J lost 4 bases, V lost 2 bases, and 7 bases had no gene match. CDR3 amino acids: CASSEGRGQVTEAFF. CDR3 DNA: TGTGCCAGCAGTGAAGGGAGGGGGCAGGTCACTGAAGCTTTCTTT. The full variable domain, in which reference TRBV25-1 and TRBJ1-1 provide the parts outside the CDR3, is EADIYQTPRYLVIGTGKKITLECSQTMGHDKMYWYQQDPGMELHLIHYSYGVNSTEKGDLSSESTVSRIRTEHFPLTLESARPSHTSQYLCASSEGRGQVTEAFFGQGTRLTVV.

This clonotype was detected once. The chain is built from TRBV29-1 and TRBJ1-1; D possibly corresponds to TRBD1 (5 bases). CDR3 length: 11 residues. Germline V lookup: CDR1 SQVTM, CDR2 ANQGSEA. V was pared by 3 bases and J by 6 bases, with 8 bases between. The CDR3 bases are TGCAGCGTTGACAGGGACCCTGAAGCTTTCTTT. This translates into CSVDRDPEAFF.

This sequence joins TRBV29-1 and TRBJ1-1; tentatively, D is TRBD1 (5 bases). Trimming stripped 5 bases from V and 5 bases from J, with 18 bases between. Germline V gene lookup returns CDR1 SQVTM and CDR2 ANQGSEA. The CDR3 runs 14 residues. The CDR3 nucleotides read TGCAGCGTTTCGGGGGGTTTAGGGAAAACTGAAGCTTTCTTT. Protein: CSVSGGLGKTEAFF.

The V gene is TRBV28, the J gene TRBJ2-3; D remains unclear. The V and J ends lost 5 bases and 2 bases respectively, with 23 bases between them. CDR3 length: 18 residues. The germline V gene has CDR1 MDHEN and CDR2 SYDVKM. CDR3 protein: CASSLISKDQQDTDTQYF. CDR3 nucleotides: TGTGCCAGCAGTCTCATCAGCAAAGATCAGCAAGACACAGATACGCAGTATTTT.